The text below deals with one TCR beta chain. Its antigen is unknown. The input lacks base qualities; no much larger clone sits a single base away. The cohort comprised some 730 healthy bone marrow donors. Cohort members were all nominally healthy when sampled, although unrecorded immune exposures were likely present. The donor was CMV seronegative and belonged to the group of 352 seronegative cohort members. Every donor gave a peripheral blood sample, and the peripheral blood mononuclear cells from that sample were used for TCR beta sequencing. Genomic DNA was extracted from the blood cell samples with the Qiagen DNeasy Blood Extraction Kit. This record comes from a study of cytomegalovirus exposure and HLA in healthy donors (TCRdb year 2017). Describing the broader study: In an earlier analysis of approximately 500 of the donors, 250 to 300 Gb of sequence data and 95 million to 130 million unique TCR beta sequences from 150 million to 200 million T cells were reported. An early release that covered more than 550 HLA-typed donors contained around 300 gigabases of sequencing data and about 93 million unique TCR sequences. Among the roughly 390 genotyped donors, about 85% belonged to the genetic ancestry cluster associated with self-reported Caucasian donors. The study aimed to test whether signatures of past pathogen exposure could be identified by cataloging public T cell receptors. The T cell repertoires of 666 subjects were profiled by immunosequencing and related to cytomegalovirus serostatus. Besides the first cohort of more than 650 subjects, a separate validation cohort made up of 95 to 150 different subjects was used. To predict cytomegalovirus infection status, the study combined high-throughput TCR immunosequencing, statistical association of individual TCRs with disease status, and machine learning. In a later analysis, previously published TCR beta repertoires from about 670 donors were re-analyzed and high-resolution HLA genotyping was added so that TCR occurrence patterns could be studied. The later analysis used no new phenotypic data to find candidate immune exposures, relying instead on TCR beta sequences and their occurrence across donors. An earlier analysis of 587 of the donors applied high-throughput TCR beta sequencing to assess whether each TCR beta V gene segment acted as functional or pseudogenic. Donor age, sex, ethnicity and CMV serostatus were collected together with the repertoire data. A later genetic analysis used genome-wide SNP genotypes for about 60% of the 666 donors, treating that subset as a discovery cohort. All discovery cohort repertoires had been generated using a single sequencing platform. Both class I and class II loci were covered by HLA typing, at four-digit resolution. The number of typed donors differed by locus: roughly 620-640 for A, B, C, DRB1 and DQB1; approximately 530 for DQA1; 606 for DPA1; and approximately 450 for DPB1. Because of strong linkage in the cohort, roughly five DR-DQ haplotypes were treated as single units for association and clustering. Among about 410 genotyped donors of the cohort, an average of about 220,000 unique TCR beta nucleotide sequences was sequenced per donor, of which about 20% were non-productive. Points the paper makes about the study in general: Broadly in line with IMGT annotations, most TCR beta V segments showed up in productive rearrangements about 87% or about 30% of the time in an earlier analysis of 450 to 750 of the donors. A total of 150 to 200 TCR beta chains were listed by the study as associated with cytomegalovirus. Sequencing depth was assumed to be roughly uniform across donors in the presence/absence analyses, though that assumption may not hold. Linkage disequilibrium might explain the correlated functional status among segregating V segments, but an unknown experimental factor could not be ruled out. Compared with equally common non-associated chains, HLA-associated TCR beta chains in a later analysis were more clonally expanded and had lower generation probabilities. A later genetic analysis reported fewer N-insertions in productive TCRs among donors in an Asian-associated ancestry cluster than the roughly 620-donor mean. Several of the top co-occurrence clusters appeared to be linked to parvovirus B19, influenza, CMV and Epstein-Barr virus, according to a later analysis. A further reported finding was that TCR beta sequences accurately predicted the HLA-A and HLA-B alleles for most subjects in the first cohort. Some IMGT-functional V segments, including TRBV6-2 and TRBV6-3, could not be told apart with the 87-base-pair reads, so those segments were excluded. The cohort was sequenced for TCR beta chains only, and without alpha or paired-chain data the features that could be detected were limited. Because HLA typing was missing for some donors at each locus, association tests included only the typed subset. V-gene and J-gene trimming of TCR beta chains was associated with a missense DCLRE1C variant in a later genetic analysis, and the association was replicated in an independent cohort. Most TCR sequences were observed very rarely across donors, whereas some public TCRs were present in many individuals. Some 15 rarely observed V segments, including chromosome 9 orphons, were excluded from the earlier analysis of some 590 of the donors because counts were too low. In vitro tests confirmed that a few of the cytomegalovirus-associated TCR beta chains recognize cytomegalovirus antigens. A later analysis found that most CMV-associated TCR beta chains appeared HLA-restricted, with HLA associations seemingly driven largely by CMV exposure. Strong co-occurrence of HLA alleles, especially DR and DQ, made assigning TCR associations to individual alleles difficult. The sequencing pipeline was judged likely to have produced a cluster of highly shared sequence variants as a technical artifact. The classifier was reported to diagnose cytomegalovirus status with high specificity and sensitivity in both the original cohort and the validation cohort. The only immune exposure information available for the cohort was CMV serostatus. In a later analysis, TCR association rates were found to vary across HLA loci, with the most associated TCRs seen for DRB1 alleles and the fewest for HLA-C alleles. Specific HLA alleles were associated with 16,951 TCR beta sequences at a false discovery rate of 0.05 in a later analysis. It was suggested by the authors that the approach could potentially be generalized to other disease states and immunological phenotypes.

The library was generated by the immunoSEQ multiplex PCR assay. For the multiplex PCR, a mixture combining 60 forward primers for TCR Vbeta segments and 13 reverse primers for TCR Jbeta segments was used. The CDR3 region of rearranged TCR beta genes was amplified from genomic DNA with a multiplex PCR assay. The amplified TCR beta libraries were sequenced on the Illumina HiSeq System as 87-base-pair reads. In the paper's pipeline: Across the 500 to 850 repertoires, a later analysis counted tens of millions of unique TCR beta chains, around 11 million of which were shared by at least two donors. Raw reads were error-corrected and collapsed into unique sequences by a nearest-neighbor algorithm in which closely related sequences were merged to remove PCR and sequencing errors. CDR3 sequences were aligned to IMGT reference sequences to assign V, D and J gene segments. For a sequence to be retained, a match of at least six nucleotides was required to both a V gene segment and a J gene segment. A rearrangement counted as productive if the CDR3 had no stop codons and remained in frame with V and J, and every other rearrangement counted as non-productive. Following IMGT convention, CDR3 was defined as the stretch from the second conserved V-encoded cysteine up to the conserved J-encoded phenylalanine. The earlier analysis of 500 to 650 of the donors excluded any sequence lacking an unambiguous match to a single V gene segment. An earlier analysis of several hundred of the donors called V segments functional above 56.7% productive rearrangements and segregating when the between-donor standard deviation exceeded 5%. To diagnose cytomegalovirus status from the catalog of TCR beta chain sequences, a statistical classification framework was built. A later analysis assigned V and J genes by comparing TCR nucleotide sequences with IMGT/GENE-DB human TR gene sequences. In a later analysis, CDR3 sequences and most-parsimonious VDJ recombination scenarios were assigned using the TCRdist pipeline. A later analysis defined each TCR beta chain by its CDR3 amino acid sequence plus V-gene family, and excluded reads lacking a unique V-gene family. In a later analysis, 450 to 600 highly shared, low-generation-probability nucleotide sequences were removed to address suspected cross-contamination and a sequencing artifact. A later analysis calculated a clonal expansion index for each public chain from normalized within-repertoire ranks of inferred template counts. In a later analysis, generation probabilities were computed using a VDJ recombination model fitted to out-of-frame rearrangements, and the results were checked against IGoR. A later analysis scored TCR-TCR, TCR-HLA and TCR-CMV co-occurrence with hypergeometric tests, applying a repertoire-size bias correction to TCR pairs. In a later analysis, false discovery rates were estimated by permuting HLA or CMV assignments 20 times. In a later analysis, co-occurring TCRs were grouped using DBSCAN, and TCRdist sequence similarity was added for clustering within HLA-allele-positive subsets. For co-occurrence clustering, repertoires with fewer than 30,000 or more than 120,000 public chains were excluded, along with several repertoires with anomalous nucleotide sharing. TCRdb re-hosts the immuneACCESS table, in-frame sequences only. Its copies lack some clones; in the studies checked, an unresolved V gene accounts for under half of them, and the cause for the rest is not known. D and trimming were read from the DNA, whereas the V and J calls and clone size are those reported in that table. The sample data list around 170,000 clones, and over 70% of these were observed just once. Jointly, the top ten make up around 4% of the sample.

Relative to germline, V is 4 bases shorter and J is 2 bases shorter, with 9 bases between their ends. CDR1 and CDR2 are read off the germline V gene as SGHRS and YFSETQ. From cysteine to phenylalanine, the CDR3 is 13 amino acids long. Only CDR3 DNA is held: 39 bases, read in frame from base 1. This receptor chain uses TRBV5-1 and TRBJ2-5, with the D gene uncertain. Sequencing was performed on PBMCs. This sequence was found in a man aged 45-60 years in good health and CMV-seronegative. Read as DNA, the sequence is TGCGCCAGCAGCCCCGAACGGCAAGAGACCCAGTACTTC. The encoded protein is CASSPERQETQYF. Where the CDR3 stops, the reference TRBV5-1 and TRBJ2-5 genes take over; the full variable domain is KAGVTQTPRYLIKTRGQQVTLSCSPISGHRSVSWYQQTPGQGLQFLFEYFSETQRNKGNFPGRFSGRQFSNSRSEMNVSTLELGDSALYLCASSPERQETQYFGPGTRLLVL.